The 20 T cell receptor beta chains below come from one sample, sequenced in a study of cytomegalovirus exposure and HLA in healthy donors. PCR was performed using 60 Vbeta and 13 Jbeta primers. Method: immunoSEQ multiplex PCR; TCRdb's copy keeps in-frame clones and lacks some. The sample contains around 100,000 clones, over 60% of which appear only once. The material sequenced was PBMCs. These receptors were obtained from a woman in her late teens or twenties in good health and CMV-seropositive.

The rearrangement joins TRBV13 to TRBJ1-1; 11 bases agree with TRBD1. The CDR3 sequence is 16 residues long. Germline CDR1 PRHDT, CDR2 FYEKMQ (reference sequence). The V gene end was trimmed by 5 bases and the J gene end by 5 bases; junction bases not matched to a gene: 10. The CDR3 DNA is TGTGCCAGCAGCCCCCAGAGGGACAGGGGGGGTACTGAAGCTTTCTTT. Translated: CASSPQRDRGGTEAFF.

This chain links TRBV5-6 with TRBJ2-5; TRBD1 might be the D (5 bases). This CDR3 contains 17 residues. The V end was cut by 3 bases, the J end by 7 bases, with 25 bases between. Looked up from germline, CDR1 is SGHDT and CDR2 is YYEEEE. For the CDR3, the DNA is TGTGCCAGCAGCTCCAAGGGGCTCTCCCTTAAGATTGGGACCCAGTACTTC. It codes for CASSSKGLSLKIGTQYF.

This rearrangement joins TRBV5-1 to TRBJ1-1; D unresolved. The CDR3 spans 16 residues. CDR1 SGHRS and CDR2 YFSETQ come from the germline V gene. V lost 1 base, J lost 1 base, and 14 bases lay in between. The CDR3 is CASSLSVVYGNTEAFF. In nucleotides, the CDR3 is TGCGCCAGCAGCTTGAGCGTGGTCTACGGGAACACTGAAGCTTTCTTT.

This sequence joins TRBV2 and TRBJ2-1; tentatively, D is TRBD2 (5 bases). V dropped 6 bases and J dropped 7 bases, with 16 bases sitting between them. Germline V gene lookup returns CDR1 SNHLY and CDR2 FYNNEI. The CDR3 is made up of 14 amino acids. As DNA, the CDR3 is TGTGCCAGCAGGAAGAGCGTCACGGGGAATGAGCAGTTCTTC. Its protein product is CASRKSVTGNEQFF.

The V call is TRBV28, the J call TRBJ2-7, with TRBD2 matching over 11 bases. The ends lost 5 bases at V and 7 bases at J; junction bases unmatched: 10. The CDR3 sequence is 15 residues long. Germline V gene lookup returns CDR1 MDHEN and CDR2 SYDVKM. The DNA of the CDR3 is TGTGCCAGCAGTGCCCCGGTAGCGGGAGGGTATGAGCAGTACTTC. Protein product: CASSAPVAGGYEQYF.

The gene calls are TRBV27 and TRBJ2-7; 9 bases line up with TRBD1. Germline-derived CDR1 and CDR2 are MNHEY and SMNVEV (reference sequence). This CDR3 region has 14 residues. The junction had 2 bases not matched to a gene; V was cut back by 1 base and J by 4 bases. The chain's CDR3 is CASSLYRGQYEQYF. The CDR3, as DNA: TGTGCCAGCAGTTTATACAGGGGGCAATACGAGCAGTACTTC.

At least ten counts were recorded for this clone. This chain connects TRBV30 to TRBJ1-1; D perhaps matches TRBD1 (5 bases). Trimming took off 2 bases at V and 4 bases at J, with 26 bases between the two ends. Germline CDR1 is GTSNPN and CDR2 is SVGIG (reference sequence). The CDR3 has 18 residues. The CDR3 protein is CAWSLPSGLFRLGTEAFF. The CDR3 nucleotides are TGTGCCTGGAGTCTTCCCTCGGGACTTTTCCGCCTGGGCACTGAAGCTTTCTTT.

The J gene is TRBJ1-5, the V gene TRBV11-2; TRBD1 might be the D (6 bases). This CDR3 region has 15 residues. V shed 5 bases and J shed 4 bases, with 15 bases lying between them. Per germline, CDR1 SGHAT and CDR2 FQNNGV. CDR3 DNA sequence: TGTGCCAGCAGCCCCCGGGGGGGGCTAAATCAGCCCCAGCATTTT. Its translation: CASSPRGGLNQPQHF.

The genes are TRBV2 and TRBJ1-5, with D possibly matching TRBD1 (5 bases). This CDR3 region has 14 residues. Germline V lookup: CDR1 SNHLY, CDR2 FYNNEI. V was clipped by 4 bases and J by 11 bases, with 18 bases between them. DNA for the CDR3: TGTGCCAGCAGTGGGGGGGACCTCTCACCTGCCCAGCATTTT. Protein sequence: CASSGGDLSPAQHF.

This clone was picked up one time. V usage is TRBV15 and J usage is TRBJ2-1, with 7 bases identical to TRBD2. The CDR3 spans 16 residues. J lost 3 bases, V lost 0 bases, and 5 bases had no gene match. Germline V gene data show CDR1 as LNHNV and CDR2 as YYDKDF (reference sequence). The CDR3 DNA follows: TGTGCCACCAGCAGAGATAGTGCGGGAGTCTACAATGAGCAGTTCTTC. Translating it yields CATSRDSAGVYNEQFF.

This clone was seen a few times. V and J are TRBV6-5 and TRBJ2-1, with a possible D match to TRBD2 (5 bases). The CDR3 has 15 amino acids. From germline, CDR1 is MNHEY and CDR2 SVGAGI. V was cut by 6 bases and J by 0 bases, with 12 bases left in between. The CDR3 loop is CASSDYLSSYNEQFF. As DNA, the CDR3 is TGTGCCAGCAGCGACTACCTGAGCTCCTACAATGAGCAGTTCTTC.

CDR3: CASSPAGSNQPQHF. CDR3 nucleotide sequence: TGTGCCAGCAGCCCTGCGGGGAGCAATCAGCCCCAGCATTTT. The chain links TRBV7-3 to TRBJ1-5; D gene ambiguous. This CDR3 has 14 residues. The germline V gene encodes CDR1 SGHTA and CDR2 FQGTGA. Trimming shortened V by 5 bases and J by 1 base, and 9 bases separated the two germline ends.

This clone was counted a few times. The rearrangement links TRBV2 to TRBJ1-2; D ambiguous. The germline gives CDR1 SNHLY, CDR2 FYNNEI. This CDR3 region has 14 residues. The V end was cut by 5 bases, the J end by 2 bases, with 12 bases between. CDR3: CASSKEAENYGYTF. CDR3 sequence (DNA): TGTGCCAGCAGTAAAGAGGCGGAGAACTATGGCTACACCTTC.

The chain employs TRBV30 and TRBJ2-7; TRBD2 matches at 10 bases. The J segment lost 7 bases and the V segment lost 3 bases, leaving 15 bases of the junction unmatched. CDR3 size: 16 residues. Germline V gives CDR1 GTSNPN, CDR2 SVGIG (reference sequence). Written as DNA, the CDR3 is TGTGCCTGGAGCGGCGCCTATGCTAGCGGGAGTCGGGAGCAGTACTTC. Its protein product is CAWSGAYASGSREQYF.

V and J are TRBV27 and TRBJ2-3; TRBD1 might be the D (6 bases). V shed 5 bases and J shed 2 bases, with 11 bases lying between them. Germline V gene sequence: CDR1 MNHEY, CDR2 SMNVEV (reference sequence). The CDR3 covers 14 residues. The CDR3 DNA reads as TGTGCCAGCAGTGCCCGGGACAACACAGATACGCAGTATTTT. Its protein is CASSARDNTDTQYF.

The chain combines TRBV19 with TRBJ2-3, with 10 bases fitting TRBD1. This CDR3 is built from 18 residues. J lost 2 bases, V lost 1 base, and 9 bases had no gene match. Germline CDR1 and CDR2: LNHDA and SQIVND (reference sequence). The DNA of the CDR3 is TGTGCCAGTAGTATAGTAGGGACAGGGGTCCCCGACACAGATACGCAGTATTTT. It is translated as CASSIVGTGVPDTDTQYF.

This chain connects TRBV5-1 to TRBJ1-1; weak D call: TRBD1 (6 bases). Germline CDR1 SGHRS, CDR2 YFSETQ. V lost 2 bases to trimming and J lost 2 bases, with 16 bases between them. The CDR3 consists of 16 residues. The CDR3 region is CASSFQGPHRNTEAFF. The CDR3 DNA is TGCGCCAGCAGCTTTCAGGGGCCCCACCGAAACACTGAAGCTTTCTTT.

The gene calls are TRBV9 and TRBJ2-5; D not certain. Per germline, CDR1 SGDLS and CDR2 YYNGEE. Trimming removed 0 bases from V and 4 bases from J, with 4 bases in between. The CDR3 spans 12 residues. Here the CDR3 reads CASSVGAETQYF. The CDR3 DNA is TGTGCCAGCAGCGTAGGAGCAGAGACCCAGTACTTC. The full variable domain, rest sourced from reference TRBV9 and TRBJ2-5, is DSGVTQTPKHLITATGQRVTLRCSPRSGDLSVYWYQQSLDQGLQFLIQYYNGEERAKGNILERFSAQQFPDLHSELNLSSLELGDSALYFCASSVGAETQYFGPGTRLLVL.

V is TRBV5-4 and J is TRBJ2-5; 15 bases fit TRBD2. Germline CDR1 and CDR2: SGHNT and YYREEE (reference sequence). With 4 bases clipped from V and 5 bases from J, the junction kept 9 bases outside the gene matches. The CDR3 runs to 17 residues. The CDR3 spells CASSLVWTSGRAETQYF. The CDR3 DNA reads TGTGCCAGCAGCCTCGTGTGGACTAGCGGGAGGGCGGAGACCCAGTACTTC. Complete variable domain (other parts from reference TRBV5-4 and TRBJ2-5): ETGVTQSPTHLIKTRGQQVTLRCSSQSGHNTVSWYQQALGQGPQFIFQYYREEENGRGNFPPRFSGLQFPNYSSELNVNALELDDSALYLCASSLVWTSGRAETQYFGPGTRLLVL.

The chain has TRBV13 and TRBJ2-7; D perhaps matches TRBD2 (5 bases). The CDR3 has 15 amino acids. Trimming pared 6 bases from V and 0 bases from J, leaving 15 bases between. Per the germline V gene, CDR1 is PRHDT and CDR2 is FYEKMQ (reference sequence). The CDR3 reads CASSNLAGYSYEQYF. CDR3 DNA sequence: TGTGCCAGCAGTAATCTCGCGGGTTACTCCTACGAGCAGTACTTC.